This T cell receptor beta chain was documented in a study of T cell responses to AZD1222 COVID-19 vaccine. Study observations and caveats: Elevations in Spike-specific TCR breadth and depth followed administration of two AZD1222 doses.

The table came from immunoSEQ multiplex PCR; TCRdb's copy has only in-frame clones and leaves some out. The table records over 120,000 clones, 93% of them present only once. Regarding this clone: The antigen is unknown.

This CDR3 spans 13 amino acids. In germline, CDR1 is MNHEY, CDR2 SVGAGI. V shed 5 bases and J shed 10 bases, with 17 bases lying between them. This sequence was found in an adult in good health. Sequencing used peripheral blood, obtained on day 0 of AZD1222 vaccination. The genes are TRBV6-5 and TRBJ1-1, with D possibly matching TRBD1 (6 bases). The CDR3 nucleotides are TGTGCCAGCAGTCAAACTCAACAGGGTAGAGCTTTCTTT. Amino acid sequence: CASSQTQQGRAFF.